The entry below gives a single T cell receptor beta chain sequence along with its context. The antigen is undetermined. The data were produced by immunoSEQ multiplex PCR, yet TCRdb's version contains in-frame clones alone and is incomplete. The sample shows over 120,000 clones, 86% of them seen only once. The data were taken from a study of T cell responses to AZD1222 COVID-19 vaccine. General study findings and limits: Spike-spanning, vaccine-associated CD4 TCRs were dominant at 160-218 and 743-854. Among the donors, most were white British and more were female, and clonal diversity was possibly underestimated. Elevations in Spike-specific TCR breadth and depth followed administration of two AZD1222 doses. Nearly half of spike-specific TCRs reportedly target unmutated variant regions.

Sequencing was performed on peripheral blood, taken 28 days after the second AZD1222 dose. The sequence derives from an adult who received the AZD1222 COVID-19 vaccine.

CDR3 nucleotides: TGCAGTGCCCAGGGACAGACCAAAGCTTTCTTT. Translated: CSAQGQTKAFF. The chain joins TRBV20-1 to TRBJ1-1, with TRBD1 matching over 7 bases. CDR1 DFQATT and CDR2 SNEGSKA come from the germline V gene (reference sequence). The V and J ends lost 6 bases and 9 bases, in that order; junction bases with no gene match: 7. This CDR3 has 11 amino acids.